These 25 T cell receptor beta chains originate from one sample sequenced in a study of human T cells and chemical hapten exposure (dated by TCRdb to about 2021). The time point label for this specimen denotes: healthy volunteer bleed at 2 weeks. Unfractionated whole blood was collected in Tempus Blood RNA tubes, and total RNA was extracted from that blood. The library came from RACE. The sequencer was a NextSeq 500. TCRdb reworked the public reads: Q25 trimming with fastp, MiXCR clone assembly, productive beta chains retained. Rows merge per CDR3 protein into single entries with the most common DNA and genes. The sample records over 85,000 distinct CDR3 sequences, around 9% of which are singletons. The ten largest account for 2.5% to 3.5% of the sample. Sequenced sample: whole blood. The receptors were gathered from a female donor in good health. Some clones in this sample may be carry-over from other donors' samples.

In its sample, this clonotype was seen a few times. The chain has TRBV11-2 and TRBJ2-3, with 11 bases fitting TRBD2. The length of the CDR3 is 17 residues. Germline V gene lookup returns CDR1 SGHAT and CDR2 FQNNGV. Unmatched junction bases numbered 6, after V lost 4 bases and J lost 0 bases. CDR3 region: CASSSSTSGISTDTQYF. CDR3 in DNA: TGTGCCAGCAGCTCGTCGACTAGCGGGATTAGCACAGATACGCAGTATTTT.

This clonotype has ten or more counts. V is TRBV6-6 and J is TRBJ1-1; 7 bases line up with TRBD1. Trimming removed 4 bases from V and 5 bases from J; junction bases left unmatched: 7. The CDR3 covers 14 residues. In germline, CDR1 is MNHNY, CDR2 SVGAGI (reference sequence). The CDR3 sequence: CASSFDRAGTEAFF. CDR3 DNA sequence: TGTGCCAGCAGTTTTGACAGGGCAGGGACTGAAGCTTTCTTT.

This clonotype was detected only a few times. This chain links TRBV28 with TRBJ2-1, with TRBD2 identical over 10 bases. Per germline, CDR1 MDHEN and CDR2 SYDVKM. The ends lost 7 bases at V and 7 bases at J; junction bases unmatched: 7. The CDR3 totals 14 residues. The CDR3 bases are TGTGCCAGCAACCTCCCGGGACTAGCGAATGAGCAGTTCTTC. As protein: CASNLPGLANEQFF.

This clonotype was seen a few times. The chain couples TRBV5-4 to TRBJ1-4, with 9 nucleotides matching TRBD1. The CDR3 runs 16 residues. From germline, CDR1 is SGHNT and CDR2 YYREEE (reference sequence). The trim removed 4 bases at V and 8 bases at J, leaving 12 bases unmatched. In nucleotides, the CDR3 is TGTGCCAGCAGCACCGACGCCGGGACAGGGATGGAAAAACTGTTTTTT. Residues: CASSTDAGTGMEKLFF.

The table lists this clonotype with many counts. The chain links TRBV24-1 to TRBJ2-7; D is undetermined. This CDR3 has 13 amino acids. The germline V gene encodes CDR1 KGHDR and CDR2 SFDVKD. V was pared by 3 bases and J by 0 bases, with 5 bases between. The CDR3 nucleotides are TGTGCCACCAGTGATGCTTCCTCCTACGAGCAGTACTTC. Its translation: CATSDASSYEQYF.

This clonotype was counted ten times or more. The chain carries TRBV9 and TRBJ2-1; D might be TRBD2 (6 bases). Trimming left V 0 bases short and J 6 bases short, with 13 bases between. Per the germline V gene, CDR1 is SGDLS and CDR2 is YYNGEE. The CDR3 is made up of 15 amino acids. In DNA, the CDR3 is TGTGCCAGCAGCGTAGTAGAGTTGGAGGGCAATGAGCAGTTCTTC. Amino acid sequence: CASSVVELEGNEQFF.

This clonotype was picked up many times. The chain recombines TRBV2 with TRBJ1-1; D remains ambiguous. In germline, CDR1 is SNHLY, CDR2 FYNNEI. This CDR3 has 15 amino acids. V lost 6 bases and J 5 bases, leaving 19 bases between the germline ends. The DNA of the CDR3 is TGTGCCAGCAGAGGCTTGACTGGAGGTGGGACTGAAGCTTTCTTT. Translated, it gives CASRGLTGGGTEAFF. The variable domain in full, completed from reference TRBV2 and TRBJ1-1, reads EPEVTQTPSHQVTQMGQEVILRCVPISNHLYFYWYRQILGQKVEFLVSFYNNEISEKSEIFDDQFSVERPDGSNFTLKIRSTKLEDSAMYFCASRGLTGGGTEAFFGQGTRLTVV.

This clonotype was detected ten times or more. V and J are TRBV6-2 or TRBV6-3 and TRBJ1-5, with D hard to call. The CDR3 extends over 15 amino acids. Germline values: CDR1 MNHEY, CDR2 SVGEGT. Trimming removed 2 bases from V and 9 bases from J, with 17 bases in between. The CDR3 DNA sequence: TGTGCCAGCAGTTACGGCCAGGTGGGATGGTGGCCCCAGCATTTT. Its translation: CASSYGQVGWWPQHF.

This clonotype was detected only once. A much bigger clone sits one base away, suggesting this may be a read error. Here the CDR3 reads CASSEVDSSYEQYF. The CDR3 DNA follows: TGTGCCAGCAGTGAAGTGGACAGCTCCTACGAGCAGTACTTC. The rearrangement links TRBV25-1 to TRBJ2-7, with a tentative D call TRBD1 (6 bases). CDR3 length equals 14 residues. Germline V gives CDR1 MGHDK, CDR2 SYGVNS. V lost 2 bases to trimming and J lost 0 bases, with 8 bases between them.

In its sample, this clonotype was seen many times. The chain has TRBV5-1 and TRBJ2-7, with D possibly being TRBD1 (6 bases). This CDR3 has 17 residues. The V end lost 5 bases, the J end lost 0 bases, and 21 bases lay between the germline ends. Per germline, CDR1 SGHRS and CDR2 YFSETQ. The CDR3 loop is CASSRRLTGGSSYEQYF. Written as DNA, the CDR3 is TGCGCCAGCAGTCGAAGACTGACAGGTGGGAGCTCCTACGAGCAGTACTTC.

The chain recombines TRBV7-2 with TRBJ2-7; 8 bases map to TRBD1. V shed 7 bases, J shed 3 bases, and the junction held 14 bases outside the gene matches. The length of the CDR3 is 16 residues. Germline V gene data show CDR1 as SGHTA and CDR2 as FQGNSA. This CDR3 reads CASNFLSGTGSYEQYF. CDR3 coding DNA: TGTGCCAGCAACTTTCTATCCGGGACAGGAAGCTACGAGCAGTACTTC.

There are a few counts of this clonotype. V and J are TRBV4-2 and TRBJ2-2, with D possibly TRBD2 on 6 matching bases. Germline CDR1 reads LGHNA; CDR2 reads YNFKEQ. Trimming shortened V by 4 bases and J by 6 bases, and 9 bases separated the two germline ends. The CDR3 has 13 amino acids. CDR3 bases: TGTGCCAGCAGCCCGGAGGGCGCCGGGGAGCTGTTTTTT. Its translation is CASSPEGAGELFF.

This clonotype was counted many times. This rearrangement joins TRBV20-1 to TRBJ2-7, with TRBD2 as a possible D gene (6 bases). The CDR3 length is 15 residues. V lost 2 bases and J 5 bases, leaving 19 bases between the germline ends. Germline loops: CDR1 DFQATT, CDR2 SNEGSKA (reference sequence). The DNA for the CDR3 is TGCAGTGCTAGAAGTCTAGCGAACTCCTACCACGAGCAGTACTTC. It codes for CSARSLANSYHEQYF.

This clonotype has a count of ten or more. The chain has TRBV3-1 and TRBJ2-3; D might be TRBD1 or TRBD2, each matching 5 bases. From germline, CDR1 is LGHDT and CDR2 YNNKEL (reference sequence). V lost 1 base to trimming and J lost 1 base, with 18 bases between them. The CDR3 spans 18 residues. The CDR3 bases are TGTGCCAGCAGCCAAGTGAGCCGGGGCCCCCTTCGCACAGATACGCAGTATTTT. Its translation is CASSQVSRGPLRTDTQYF.

At least ten counts were recorded for this clonotype. The chain combines TRBV30 with TRBJ2-3; 8 bases match TRBD2. The CDR3 loop spans 15 amino acids. Germline CDR1 and CDR2: GTSNPN and SVGIG (reference sequence). V was clipped by 0 bases and J by 6 bases; unmatched bases: 8. The CDR3 nucleotides read TGTGCCTGGAGTGTAACCGGGAGGGCCGGTGATACGCAGTATTTT. Protein sequence: CAWSVTGRAGDTQYF.

The genes are TRBV6-6 and TRBJ2-2, with TRBD1 identical over 8 bases. The CDR3 is made up of 14 amino acids. CDR1 and CDR2 from the germline V gene are MNHNY and SVGAGI (reference sequence). The ends lost 7 bases at V and 3 bases at J; junction bases unmatched: 4. The CDR3 DNA follows: TGTGCCAGCACGACCAGGGGGCACACCGGGGAGCTGTTTTTT. Its protein product is CASTTRGHTGELFF.

As for this clonotype: A much larger clone differs from this one at a single base, so this may be a read error. The rearrangement uses TRBV20-1 and TRBJ2-3, with D hard to call. The CDR3 is 12 residues long. Germline V gene lookup returns CDR1 DFQATT and CDR2 SNEGSKA (reference sequence). CDR3 nucleotides: TGCAGTGCTAGCCACAGCACAGATATGCAGTATTTT. As protein: CSASHSTDMQYF.

Remarks on this clonotype: This could be a read error, since a much larger clone is one nucleotide away. This sequence joins TRBV29-1 and TRBJ1-1, with unresolved D. This CDR3 spans 11 amino acids. Germline CDR1 SQVTM, CDR2 ANQGSEA. V lost 4 bases and J lost 5, with 8 bases in between. Here the CDR3 reads CSVARKTEAFF. The CDR3 nucleotides read TGCAGCGTTGCAAGGAAAACTGAAGCTTTCTTT.

This clonotype was found many times. V gene TRBV20-1 combines with J gene TRBJ2-7; no definite D call. Germline lookup yields CDR1 DFQATT and CDR2 SNEGSKA (reference sequence). The V and J ends lost 3 bases and 4 bases respectively, with 13 bases between them. The CDR3 loop spans 13 amino acids. Here the CDR3 DNA reads TGCAGTGCTAGCGGCAGTGGGCAATACGAGCAGTACTTC. It codes for CSASGSGQYEQYF.

This clonotype was detected only a few times. DNA for the CDR3: TGCAGTGCTAGAGACAAAGGAGGACTAGGGCAAGATACGCAGTATTTT. This sequence encodes CSARDKGGLGQDTQYF. The rearrangement joins TRBV20-1 to TRBJ2-3, with 7 bases fitting TRBD2. CDR1 DFQATT and CDR2 SNEGSKA come from the germline V gene (reference sequence). V gave up 0 bases and J gave up 5 bases; unmatched junction bases: 11. This CDR3 has 16 residues.

This clonotype was recorded at least ten times. The genes are TRBV28 and TRBJ2-7; the match to TRBD2 covers 7 bases. The junction had 10 bases not matched to a gene; V was cut back by 5 bases and J by 6 bases. The CDR3 is made up of 14 amino acids. CDR1 is MDHEN, CDR2 SYDVKM, per germline. The CDR3 DNA sequence: TGTGCCAGCAGTACCACGGGGGGAGCGGGCGAGCAGTACTTC. Its protein is CASSTTGGAGEQYF. The complete variable domain, with remaining parts taken from reference TRBV28 and TRBJ2-7, reads DVKVTQSSRYLVKRTGEKVFLECVQDMDHENMFWYRQDPGLGLRLIYFSYDVKMKEKGDIPEGYSVSREKKERFSLILESASTNQTSMYLCASSTTGGAGEQYFGPGTRLTVT.

This clonotype occurred many times. J is TRBJ2-7 and V is TRBV27, with D possibly being TRBD1 (5 bases). This CDR3 is 16 amino acids long. Germline loops: CDR1 MNHEY, CDR2 SMNVEV (reference sequence). Trimming stripped 4 bases from V and 0 bases from J, with 16 bases between. The CDR3: CASSSAAVTASYEQYF. CDR3 nucleotides: TGTGCCAGCAGTTCGGCTGCCGTGACAGCCTCCTACGAGCAGTACTTC.

CDR3 bases: TGTGCCAGCAGTTACTCGTTGGACGGGACAGGGGGCCCCAATGAGCAGTTCTTC. Its translation: CASSYSLDGTGGPNEQFF. The chain uses TRBV6-5 and TRBJ2-1; TRBD1 matches at 12 bases. The CDR3 has 18 residues. Germline assignment: CDR1 MNHEY and CDR2 SVGAGI. V trimming: 0 bases; J trimming: 6 bases; junction bases outside the gene matches: 9.

The V call is TRBV9, the J call TRBJ2-1; 13 positions agree with TRBD2. Germline assignment: CDR1 SGDLS and CDR2 YYNGEE. There are 20 residues in the CDR3. Trimming removed 0 bases from V and 6 bases from J; junction bases left unmatched: 15. The chain's CDR3 is CASSVGPGLAGRKGSNEQFF. The CDR3 coding sequence is TGTGCCAGCAGCGTAGGACCGGGACTAGCGGGAAGGAAGGGCTCCAATGAGCAGTTCTTC.

The chain joins TRBV20-1 to TRBJ1-1; 7 nucleotides align to TRBD1. Trimming cost V 6 bases and J 0 bases; bases outside gene matches: 4. Germline CDR1 DFQATT, CDR2 SNEGSKA (reference sequence). The CDR3 consists of 13 residues. Here the CDR3 DNA reads TGCAGTGCCGAGACAGGGATGAACACTGAAGCTTTCTTT. It is translated as CSAETGMNTEAFF.